Listed here are 10 T cell receptor beta chains from one sample, sequenced in a study of blood T cells in healthy people across ages. PCR was performed a second time for about 7 to 12 cycles using a sample-barcoded 5' primer and a J-beta primer mix. Using its own MiXCR run on the 5' RACE reads, TCRdb lists one record per CDR3 protein. The sample holds approximately 1,000,000 distinct CDR3 sequences; around 43% are singletons and the top ten take approximately 20%. The sample consisted of blood. These receptors all stem from a woman aged 55-70 years in good health.

The chain employs TRBV12-3 or TRBV12-4 and TRBJ1-1, with D perhaps matching TRBD1 (5 bases). This CDR3 comprises 15 residues. Trimming stripped 1 base from V and 1 base from J, with 10 bases between. The CDR3 DNA sequence: TGTGCCAGCAGTTTAGGGACAAACAAGAACACTGAAGCTTTCTTT. It translates to CASSLGTNKNTEAFF.

The chain combines TRBV7-8 with TRBJ2-5, with 12 bases aligning to TRBD2. The germline V gene encodes CDR1 SGHVS and CDR2 FQNEAQ. Germline trimming cut 6 bases from V and 11 bases from J; bases unmatched to any gene: 16. This CDR3 has 16 amino acids. CDR3 sequence: CASSPLAGGIYNEQYF. CDR3 in DNA: TGTGCCAGCAGTCCTCTAGCGGGAGGGATCTACAATGAGCAGTACTTC.

This clonotype was recorded at least ten times. V usage is TRBV12-3 or TRBV12-4 and J usage is TRBJ2-5; D is unclear. The CDR3 totals 15 residues. The V end lost 4 bases, the J end lost 1 base, and 13 bases lay between the germline ends. Here the CDR3 reads CASSSPTRSQETQYF. CDR3 bases: TGTGCCAGCAGTTCCCCGACGCGGAGCCAAGAGACCCAGTACTTC.

This chain joins TRBV7-3 and TRBJ2-3; either TRBD1 or TRBD2 may fit D (5 bases each). From germline, CDR1 is SGHTA and CDR2 FQGTGA. Deletions cut 5 bases from V and 0 bases from J, with 15 bases between. The CDR3 is 16 residues long. The CDR3 loop reads CASSPGGGGSTDTQYF. CDR3 sequence (DNA): TGTGCCAGCAGCCCCGGTGGGGGTGGGAGCACAGATACGCAGTATTTT.

This clonotype was seen only once. The chain has TRBV7-8 and TRBJ1-6, with D unclear. CDR3 length: 13 residues. Germline V lookup: CDR1 SGHVS, CDR2 FQNEAQ. V was shortened by 1 base and J by 7 bases, with 5 bases between the two germline ends. Here the CDR3 DNA reads TGTGCCAGCAGCTTAGACGGGAATTCACCCCTCCACTTT. Its translation is CASSLDGNSPLHF. Full variable domain (missing parts from reference TRBV7-8 and TRBJ1-6): GAGVSQSPRYKVAKRGQDVALRCDPISGHVSLFWYQQALGQGPEFLTYFQNEAQLDKSGLPSDRFFAERPEGSVSTLKIQRTQQEDSAVYLCASSLDGNSPLHFGNGTRLTVT.

Here the CDR3 DNA reads TGTGCCAGCAGTTCCAGACCTCGGGACAGGGTGTACAATGAGCAGTACTTC. Translating it yields CASSSRPRDRVYNEQYF. This chain uses TRBV12-3 or TRBV12-4 with TRBJ2-5; 9 bases line up with TRBD1. CDR3 size: 17 residues. Trimming took 4 bases from V and 11 from J; bases not matched to a gene: 20.

The V gene is TRBV5-8, the J gene TRBJ2-7, with D unresolved. The J call may be wrong; the DNA end is better matched by TRBJ2-5. The CDR3 totals 16 residues. Germline V gene sequence: CDR1 SGHTS, CDR2 YDEGEE. The CDR3 region has the DNA TGTGCCAGCAGCTTGTTAGGTAGTATATCGTCGGAGACCCAGTACTTC. Its protein is CASSLLGSISSETQYF.

To note about this clonotype: The limits of the CDR3 on the DNA are not certain, so only TCRdb's listed CDR3 is given. The V and J genes are TRBV7-2 and TRBJ2-7; TRBD1, the table's D call, was not compared with the DNA. Both ends counted, the CDR3 spans 15 residues. The V gene's germline CDR1 is SGHTA and CDR2 FQGNSA. The CDR3 region is CASSLVAGGSYEQNF.

J is TRBJ2-3 and V is TRBV5-1; TRBD1 or TRBD2 may be the D gene (6 bases each). Per germline, CDR1 SGHRS and CDR2 YFSETQ. This CDR3 is 16 amino acids long. The V and J ends lost 2 bases and 0 bases respectively, with 13 bases between them. DNA of the CDR3: TGCGCCAGCAGCTTCGGGGGCCCCACTAGCACAGATACGCAGTATTTT. Protein product: CASSFGGPTSTDTQYF. Together with reference TRBV5-1 and TRBJ2-3, the CDR3 gives the full variable domain: KAGVTQTPRYLIKTRGQQVTLSCSPISGHRSVSWYQQTPGQGLQFLFEYFSETQRNKGNFPGRFSGRQFSNSRSEMNVSTLELGDSALYLCASSFGGPTSTDTQYFGPGTRLTVL.

The J gene is TRBJ2-3, the V gene TRBV12-3 or TRBV12-4; possible D gene TRBD1, 5 bases. V lost 2 bases to trimming and J lost 6 bases, with 9 bases between them. This CDR3 contains 13 residues. The CDR3 region is CASSLSRVDTQYF. CDR3 sequence (DNA): TGTGCCAGCAGTTTAAGCAGGGTTGATACGCAGTATTTT.